One and the same sample provided the 27 T cell receptor beta chains below, sequenced in a study of cytomegalovirus exposure and HLA in healthy donors. The PCR was carried out with 60 Vbeta primers and 13 Jbeta primers. Clones were read by immunoSEQ multiplex PCR, and TCRdb kept only the in-frame ones, dropping some. This sample has about 110,000 clones, with 50% to 65% found just once. Sequenced input: PBMCs. The source of these receptors is a man aged 30 to 45 in good health and CMV-seropositive.

The chain combines TRBV11-1 with TRBJ1-1; 7 bases line up with TRBD1. This CDR3 has 13 amino acids. V shed 4 bases and J 5 bases; nucleotides not matched to a gene: 4. Germline CDR1 SGHAT, CDR2 FQDESV (reference sequence). The CDR3 loop reads CASSYTGVTEAFF. In DNA form, the CDR3 reads TGTGCCAGCAGCTACACAGGGGTAACTGAAGCTTTCTTT. The full variable domain, in which reference TRBV11-1 and TRBJ1-1 provide the parts outside the CDR3, is EAEVAQSPRYKITEKSQAVAFWCDPISGHATLYWYRQILGQGPELLVQFQDESVVDDSQLPKDRFSAERLKGVDSTLKIQPAELGDSAMYLCASSYTGVTEAFFGQGTRLTVV.

Written as DNA, the CDR3 is TGTGCCAGCAGTGGGGACATTTCTTCCTCCTACGAGCAGTACTTC. This codes for CASSGDISSSYEQYF. The gene calls are TRBV6-1 and TRBJ2-7, with D possibly matching TRBD1 (6 bases). The V end was cut by 4 bases, the J end by 0 bases, with 13 bases between. Germline CDR1 MNHNS, CDR2 SASEGT. This CDR3 is 15 amino acids long.

This clone was seen a few times. The chain has TRBV6-1 and TRBJ1-1; D uncertain. The CDR3 totals 12 residues. V lost 7 bases and J lost 6, with 12 bases in between. Per germline, CDR1 MNHNS and CDR2 SASEGT. The CDR3 bases are TGTGCCAGCATCCCCCTCGTCGCTGAAGCTTTCTTT. Protein: CASIPLVAEAFF.

This clone appeared a few times. This chain links TRBV5-4 with TRBJ1-3, with D maybe TRBD1 (5 bases). V lost 4 bases, J lost 4 bases, and 15 bases lay in between. This CDR3 is 15 amino acids long. Germline lookup yields CDR1 SGHNT and CDR2 YYREEE (reference sequence). The CDR3: CASSPGFSQGNTIYF. CDR3 coding DNA: TGTGCCAGCAGCCCAGGGTTTTCGCAGGGAAACACCATATATTTT.

J is TRBJ2-3 and V is TRBV5-1; the match to TRBD2 covers 7 bases. The germline CDR1 and CDR2 sequences are SGHRS and YFSETQ. Unmatched junction bases numbered 11, after V lost 7 bases and J lost 6 bases. This CDR3 region has 14 residues. CDR3 loop: CASSARGSTDTQYF. CDR3 coding DNA: TGCGCCAGCTCCGCGCGGGGGTCCACGGATACGCAGTATTTT.

The chain employs TRBV7-2 and TRBJ2-7, with unresolved D. The V end lost 5 bases, the J end lost 3 bases, and 11 bases lay between the germline ends. This CDR3 contains 13 residues. The germline CDR1 and CDR2 sequences are SGHTA and FQGNSA. The CDR3: CASSPSSFYEQYF. The CDR3 DNA sequence: TGTGCCAGCAGCCCCTCCTCCTTCTACGAGCAGTACTTC.

This clone was recorded a few times. The genes are TRBV2 and TRBJ2-2; D is uncertain. This CDR3 is built from 16 residues. V dropped 2 bases and J dropped 0 bases, with 10 bases sitting between them. Germline-derived CDR1 and CDR2 are SNHLY and FYNNEI. CDR3 loop: CASSEFVNSNTGELFF. CDR3 bases: TGTGCCAGCAGTGAATTTGTTAATTCGAACACCGGGGAGCTGTTTTTT.

This chain connects TRBV7-9 to TRBJ2-3, with D possibly TRBD2 on 5 matching bases. The CDR3 has 14 residues. CDR1 and CDR2 (germline): SEHNR, FQNEAQ (reference sequence). Trimming took off 3 bases at V and 6 bases at J, with 13 bases between the two ends. The CDR3: CASSFGLAEDTQYF. The CDR3 nucleotides are TGTGCCAGCAGCTTCGGGCTAGCCGAGGATACGCAGTATTTT.

This sequence joins TRBV5-1 and TRBJ2-5; the match to TRBD1 covers 10 bases. The germline CDR1 and CDR2 sequences are SGHRS and YFSETQ. The trim removed 3 bases at V and 5 bases at J, leaving 7 bases unmatched. The length of the CDR3 is 15 residues. This CDR3 reads CASSSRQGAWETQYF. In nucleotides, the CDR3 is TGCGCCAGCAGCTCCCGACAGGGGGCTTGGGAGACCCAGTACTTC.

This clone was counted a few times. The chain couples TRBV6-5 to TRBJ1-1; TRBD1 aligns across 7 bases. The CDR3 contains 12 residues. Germline CDR1 and CDR2: MNHEY and SVGAGI. V dropped 5 bases and J dropped 7; count of bases not matched to a gene: 4. CDR3 loop: CASSEQGYEAFF. CDR3 nucleotides: TGTGCCAGCAGTGAACAGGGGTATGAAGCTTTCTTT.

The chain combines TRBV11-3 with TRBJ2-7, with D perhaps matching TRBD1 (5 bases). Trimming shortened V by 1 base and J by 2 bases, and 9 bases separated the two germline ends. The CDR3 has 14 residues. Germline V gene lookup returns CDR1 SGHNT and CDR2 YENEEA. CDR3 in amino acids: CASSLGAGTYEQYF. As DNA, the CDR3 is TGTGCCAGCAGCTTAGGGGCAGGGACCTACGAGCAGTACTTC.

The chain links TRBV11-2 to TRBJ2-7, with D possibly matching TRBD1 (6 bases). This CDR3 has 12 residues. Germline CDR1 reads SGHAT; CDR2 reads FQNNGV. V lost 6 bases, J lost 3 bases, and 9 bases lay in between. The CDR3 sequence: CASRPDSYEQYF. The CDR3 bases are TGTGCCAGCAGACCGGACAGCTACGAGCAGTACTTC.

The chain links TRBV7-9 to TRBJ1-6; perhaps TRBD1 as D (5 bases). The CDR3 is 12 residues long. With 6 bases removed from V and 9 bases from J, the gap between germline ends came to 9 bases. Germline CDR1 SEHNR, CDR2 FQNEAQ (reference sequence). CDR3 in amino acids: CASRGGTSPLHF. CDR3 nucleotides: TGTGCCAGCAGGGGGGGAACTTCACCCCTCCACTTT.

V gene TRBV4-2 combines with J gene TRBJ2-7; the D is unclear. The CDR3 sequence is 15 residues long. Germline lookup yields CDR1 LGHNA and CDR2 YNFKEQ. Between the trimmed V and J ends, which lost 0 bases and 6 bases, there was a span of 15 bases. CDR3 nucleotides: TGTGCCAGCAGCCAAGATCGAGGCGGTCCTATCGAGCAGTACTTC. The encoded protein is CASSQDRGGPIEQYF.

The rearrangement joins TRBV27 to TRBJ1-6; 9 bases fit TRBD1. Trimming took 6 bases from V and 14 from J; bases not matched to a gene: 5. Germline values: CDR1 MNHEY, CDR2 SMNVEV (reference sequence). The CDR3 spans 12 residues. CDR3 loop: CASSPGTGTLHF. CDR3 DNA sequence: TGTGCCAGCAGCCCCGGGACAGGGACCCTCCACTTT.

The chain has TRBV29-1 and TRBJ1-1, with 10 bases matching TRBD1. With 7 bases clipped from V and 4 bases from J, the junction kept 3 bases outside the gene matches. Germline loops: CDR1 SQVTM, CDR2 ANQGSEA. This CDR3 is 12 amino acids long. The CDR3 spells CSARTGGTEAFF. In DNA, the CDR3 is TGCAGCGCTCGGACAGGGGGCACTGAAGCTTTCTTT.

This chain uses TRBV11-3 with TRBJ1-1; D is ambiguous. The CDR3 is 13 amino acids. The V end was cut by 1 base, the J end by 9 bases, with 12 bases between. Germline V gene data show CDR1 as SGHNT and CDR2 as YENEEA. The CDR3 sequence is CASSLGNGIQAFF. The CDR3 DNA follows: TGTGCCAGCAGCTTAGGAAACGGGATTCAAGCTTTCTTT.

This clone was recorded once. J is TRBJ2-2 and V is TRBV6-5; possibly TRBD2 for D (6 bases). Deletions cut 3 bases from V and 6 bases from J, with 17 bases between. The CDR3 runs to 16 residues. CDR1 and CDR2 (germline): MNHEY, SVGAGI. This chain's CDR3 is CASSYTHRGGSGELFF. The CDR3 nucleotides are TGTGCCAGCAGTTATACTCATAGGGGAGGATCCGGGGAGCTGTTTTTT.

This clone was observed a handful of times. The chain is built from TRBV30 and TRBJ2-5, with 10 bases fitting TRBD2. Trimming at V came to 3 bases and at J to 5 bases, leaving 6 bases not matched to a gene. Germline V gene data show CDR1 as GTSNPN and CDR2 as SVGIG (reference sequence). The CDR3 sequence is 14 residues long. CDR3 sequence (DNA): TGTGCCTGGAGGCTAGCGGGGGCTAAGGAGACCCAGTACTTC. Translated: CAWRLAGAKETQYF.

The V call is TRBV6-5, the J call TRBJ1-2; maybe TRBD1 (6 bases). CDR1 MNHEY and CDR2 SVGAGI come from the germline V gene. CDR3 length: 13 residues. V shed 6 bases and J shed 6 bases, with 14 bases lying between them. The CDR3 coding sequence is TGTGCCAGCAGCCCGACAGGCCGCAATGGCTACACCTTC. Translating it yields CASSPTGRNGYTF.

This chain uses TRBV13 with TRBJ2-4, with TRBD2 matching 7 bases. The CDR3 loop spans 15 amino acids. Trimming took 5 bases from V and 9 from J; bases not matched to a gene: 13. Germline CDR1 is PRHDT and CDR2 is FYEKMQ (reference sequence). In nucleotides, the CDR3 is TGTGCCAGCAGCCCGCGGCGGGAGCCCGAGGGCATTCAGTACTTC. Its translation: CASSPRREPEGIQYF.

This clone was counted between two and nine times. This rearrangement joins TRBV15 to TRBJ1-4; D unresolved. Per germline, CDR1 LNHNV and CDR2 YYDKDF (reference sequence). CDR3 length: 16 residues. V shed 0 bases and J shed 0 bases, with 8 bases lying between them. CDR3 in DNA: TGTGCCACCAGCAGAGAAGGCGGGGCAACTAATGAAAAACTGTTTTTT. Its translation: CATSREGGATNEKLFF.

V and J are TRBV29-1 and TRBJ2-5; TRBD2 might be the D (6 bases). The CDR3 is 14 residues long. Germline V CDR1 and CDR2: SQVTM, ANQGSEA. V gave up 1 base and J gave up 7 bases, with 16 bases separating them. CDR3 sequence reads: CSVEGGGAEGTQYF. CDR3 coding DNA: TGCAGCGTTGAAGGGGGCGGGGCGGAAGGGACCCAGTACTTC. Full variable domain (missing parts from reference TRBV29-1 and TRBJ2-5): SAVISQKPSRDICQRGTSLTIQCQVDSQVTMMFWYRQQPGQSLTLIATANQGSEATYESGFVIDKFPISRPNLTFSTLTVSNMSPEDSSIYLCSVEGGGAEGTQYFGPGTRLLVL.

The table lists this clone with a few counts. This rearrangement joins TRBV7-2 to TRBJ2-2, with unresolved D. V was trimmed by 2 bases and J by 6 bases, leaving 4 bases between them. The CDR3 runs to 12 residues. The V gene's germline CDR1 is SGHTA and CDR2 FQGNSA. CDR3 protein: CASSLNSGELFF. CDR3 DNA sequence: TGTGCCAGCAGCTTAAACTCCGGGGAGCTGTTTTTT. Based on the CDR3 plus reference TRBV7-2 and TRBJ2-2, the full variable domain is GAGVSQSPSNKVTEKGKDVELRCDPISGHTALYWYRQSLGQGLEFLIYFQGNSAPDKSGLPSDRFSAERTGGSVSTLTIQRTQQEDSAVYLCASSLNSGELFFGEGSRLTVL.

The rearrangement uses TRBV5-6 and TRBJ2-5; D call uncertain. Germline V gene sequence: CDR1 SGHDT, CDR2 YYEEEE. V lost 3 bases and J 5 bases, leaving 11 bases between the germline ends. There are 13 residues in the CDR3. The CDR3 spells CASSYGGSETQYF. In DNA, the CDR3 is TGTGCCAGCAGCTATGGCGGATCGGAGACCCAGTACTTC.

This chain joins TRBV27 and TRBJ2-2, with 14 bases matching TRBD2. CDR1 is MNHEY, CDR2 SMNVEV, per germline (reference sequence). CDR3 size: 18 residues. J was trimmed by 8 bases and V by 0 bases; bases with no gene match: 8. CDR3 region: CASSLSRLAGGPDGELFF. The DNA of the CDR3 is TGTGCCAGCAGTTTATCGCGACTAGCGGGGGGGCCGGATGGGGAGCTGTTTTTT.

V gene TRBV28 combines with J gene TRBJ2-5; TRBD1 matches 8 bases. The J call is doubtful: the DNA matches TRBJ2-7 better. Per the germline V gene, CDR1 is MDHEN and CDR2 is SYDVKM. This CDR3 has 14 amino acids. The CDR3 bases are TGTGCCAGCACCCCGGGACAGGTCATGGGCGAGCAGTACTTC. This encodes CASTPGQVMGEQYF.